This T cell receptor beta chain was profiled in a study of cytomegalovirus exposure and HLA in healthy donors. Study at large: An analysis done earlier identified more than 90 million unique TCR beta sequences from 190 million or so T cells. Study-wide findings and caveats: TRBV6-2, TRBV6-3 and some other V segments were unresolvable in 87-base-pair reads. Analysis was performed later, and it showed HLA-associated TCR beta chains to be more clonally expanded than equally common others.

The germline CDR1 and CDR2 sequences are MNHGY and SVAAGI. The CDR3 sequence is 14 residues long. Trimming removed 8 bases at V and 5 bases at J, with 18 bases between. Worth noting for this clone: Antigen specificity is unknown.

The study ran its PCR with 60 Vbeta and 13 Jbeta primers. Profiled with immunoSEQ multiplex PCR; TCRdb holds only in-frame clones, not every one. Of around 61,000 clones detected, 65% to 80% appear once; the ten largest clones hold roughly 17%. V usage is TRBV6-9 and J usage is TRBJ2-5, with D possibly matching TRBD2 (6 bases). The TCR was taken from a man between 35 and 55 years old in good health and CMV-seropositive. Material for sequencing was PBMCs. CDR3 coding DNA: TGTGCCAGCCCCCGGGCTAGCGATTTGGAGACCCAGTACTTC. Translating it yields CASPRASDLETQYF.